This T cell receptor beta chain was recorded in a study of blood T cell repertoires in COVID-19. From germline, CDR1 is LNHDA and CDR2 SQIVND (reference sequence). The CDR3 extends over 11 amino acids. Deletions cut 9 bases from V and 2 bases from J, with 7 bases between. Generated by immunoSEQ multiplex PCR, the TCRdb table keeps only in-frame clones and is missing some. The sample includes roughly 380,000 clones, roughly nine tenths of them seen just once. Participants were placed into cohorts based on the clinical history they reported. Recovered Cohort 3 donors showed two negative PCRs, clearance, or symptom resolution.

This receptor was taken from a woman younger than 45 who had recovered from COVID-19. The gene calls are TRBV19 and TRBJ1-2, with D tentatively TRBD1 (5 bases). The sequencing sample was made of PBMCs or T cells enriched from blood (not recorded which). The CDR3 DNA sequence: TGTGCCAGCGGGGGGAACTATGGCTACACCTTC. Protein sequence: CASGGNYGYTF.